A single sample gave rise to the 10 T cell receptor beta chains below, sequenced in a study of control samples from healthy donors and cancer patients. The data were produced by immunoSEQ multiplex PCR, yet TCRdb's version contains in-frame clones alone and is incomplete. The sample holds 110,000 to 150,000 clones, about 90% seen once. Specimen: blood. These TCRs come from a man aged 18 to 30 in good health.

The chain combines TRBV2 with TRBJ2-5; D unclear. The V end was cut by 4 bases, the J end by 5 bases, with 5 bases between. The CDR3 length is 11 residues. Germline loops: CDR1 SNHLY, CDR2 FYNNEI. This CDR3 reads CASSGWETQYF. The CDR3 DNA is TGTGCCAGCAGTGGTTGGGAGACCCAGTACTTC.

The chain employs TRBV10-3 and TRBJ1-1; D gene unclear. Trimming pared 6 bases from V and 5 bases from J, leaving 19 bases between. This CDR3 has 15 residues. Germline lookup yields CDR1 ENHRY and CDR2 SYGVKD. CDR3 amino acids: CAIRASSIVGTEAFF. CDR3 nucleotides: TGTGCCATCAGGGCGAGTAGTATAGTGGGGACTGAAGCTTTCTTT.

The chain couples TRBV9 to TRBJ2-3, with 8 bases matching TRBD2. Germline values: CDR1 SGDLS, CDR2 YYNGEE. V trimming: 4 bases; J trimming: 4 bases; junction bases outside the gene matches: 14. The CDR3 consists of 17 residues. The CDR3 loop is CASSPAGGGPRADTQYF. The CDR3 coding sequence is TGTGCCAGCAGCCCCGCCGGGGGGGGGCCCAGGGCAGATACGCAGTATTTT.

The gene calls are TRBV11-3 and TRBJ2-5; perhaps TRBD2 as D (5 bases). The CDR3 is 13 amino acids. CDR1 SGHNT and CDR2 YENEEA come from the germline V gene. V was shortened by 2 bases and J by 4 bases, with 8 bases between the two germline ends. Here the CDR3 reads CASSLHAGETQYF. The CDR3 nucleotides are TGTGCCAGCAGCTTACATGCGGGAGAGACCCAGTACTTC.

The J gene is TRBJ1-3, the V gene TRBV9; D not resolved. The V gene lost 0 bases and the J gene lost 1 base, with 11 bases spanning the gap. The CDR3 has 16 amino acids. Germline loops: CDR1 SGDLS, CDR2 YYNGEE. CDR3 sequence (DNA): TGTGCCAGCAGCGTAGGAGGGAGAGTATCTGGAAACACCATATATTTT. Encoded protein: CASSVGGRVSGNTIYF.

This clone was seen a single time. This sequence joins TRBV4-1 and TRBJ2-1; D remains ambiguous. From germline, CDR1 is MGHRA and CDR2 YSYEKL. This CDR3 comprises 17 residues. Trimming left V 3 bases short and J 0 bases short, with 15 bases between. In nucleotides, the CDR3 is TGCGCCAGCAGCCAGCTTCCCAGCGAGAGCTCCTACAATGAGCAGTTCTTC. Protein sequence: CASSQLPSESSYNEQFF.

The rearrangement joins TRBV24-1 to TRBJ2-5; D is uncertain. The ends were cut back, 4 bases at V and 7 bases at J, with 9 bases in the middle. The germline gives CDR1 KGHDR, CDR2 SFDVKD. CDR3 length: 12 amino acids. The CDR3: CATSDPTGTQYF. The CDR3 DNA follows: TGTGCCACCAGTGACCCTACGGGGACCCAGTACTTC.

The chain carries TRBV18 and TRBJ1-1, with D possibly matching TRBD1 (5 bases). The germline V gene has CDR1 KGHSH and CDR2 LQKENI. The CDR3 totals 15 residues. Trimming cost V 6 bases and J 4 bases, with 18 bases left between them. The CDR3, as DNA: TGTGCCAGCTCCCAGGGTGTCGGAGGAGGCACTGAAGCTTTCTTT. Amino acids: CASSQGVGGGTEAFF.

The CDR3 nucleotides are TGTGCCAGCAGTGAAGTAGCGGGGGGCTCAGATACGCAGTATTTT. Its translation is CASSEVAGGSDTQYF. V and J are TRBV2 and TRBJ2-3; TRBD2 aligns across 10 bases. CDR3 length: 15 amino acids. With 1 base clipped from V and 4 bases from J, the junction kept 2 bases outside the gene matches. Looked up from germline, CDR1 is SNHLY and CDR2 is FYNNEI.

V is TRBV27 and J is TRBJ1-5, with D possibly matching TRBD1 (6 bases). There are 15 residues in the CDR3. CDR1 and CDR2 from the germline V gene are MNHEY and SMNVEV (reference sequence). The ends were cut back, 6 bases at V and 0 bases at J, with 12 bases in the middle. CDR3 residues: CASRLTGFSNQPQHF. For the CDR3, the DNA is TGTGCCAGCAGACTGACAGGTTTTAGCAATCAGCCCCAGCATTTT.